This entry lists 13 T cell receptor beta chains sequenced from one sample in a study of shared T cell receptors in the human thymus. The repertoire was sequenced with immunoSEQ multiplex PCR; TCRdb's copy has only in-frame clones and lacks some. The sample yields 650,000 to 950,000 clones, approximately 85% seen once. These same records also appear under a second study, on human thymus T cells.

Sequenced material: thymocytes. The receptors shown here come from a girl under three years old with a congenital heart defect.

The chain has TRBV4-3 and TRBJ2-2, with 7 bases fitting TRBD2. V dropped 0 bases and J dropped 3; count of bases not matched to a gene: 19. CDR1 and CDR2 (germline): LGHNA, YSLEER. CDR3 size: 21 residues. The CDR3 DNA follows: TGCGCCAGCAGCCAAGAAGGAGGGGAGGGAAACTATCCCCACCACACCGGGGAGCTGTTTTTT. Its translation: CASSQEGGEGNYPHHTGELFF.

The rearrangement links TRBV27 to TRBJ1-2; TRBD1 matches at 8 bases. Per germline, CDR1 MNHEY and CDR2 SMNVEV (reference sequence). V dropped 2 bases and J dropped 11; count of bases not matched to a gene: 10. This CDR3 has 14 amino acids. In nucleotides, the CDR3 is TGTGCCAGCAGTTTAAGGGCAGGGGGCAGGAGGTACACCTTC. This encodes CASSLRAGGRRYTF.

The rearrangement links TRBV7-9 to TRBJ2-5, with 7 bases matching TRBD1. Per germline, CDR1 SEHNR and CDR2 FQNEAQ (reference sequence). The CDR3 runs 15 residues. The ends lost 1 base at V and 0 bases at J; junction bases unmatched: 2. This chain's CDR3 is CASSLGDRDQETQYF. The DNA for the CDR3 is TGTGCCAGCAGCTTAGGCGACAGGGACCAAGAGACCCAGTACTTC.

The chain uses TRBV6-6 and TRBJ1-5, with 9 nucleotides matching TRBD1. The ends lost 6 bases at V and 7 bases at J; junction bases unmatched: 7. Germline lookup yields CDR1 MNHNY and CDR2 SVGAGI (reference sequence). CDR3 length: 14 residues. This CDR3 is CASSNRGPGQPQHF. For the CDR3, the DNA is TGTGCCAGCAGCAACAGGGGGCCCGGACAGCCCCAGCATTTT.

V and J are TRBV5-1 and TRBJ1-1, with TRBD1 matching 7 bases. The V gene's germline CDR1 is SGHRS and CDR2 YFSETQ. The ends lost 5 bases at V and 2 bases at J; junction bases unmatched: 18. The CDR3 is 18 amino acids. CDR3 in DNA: TGCGCCAGCAGTTCTCGGGACAGAGCTCCCAAGGGTAACACTGAAGCTTTCTTT. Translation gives CASSSRDRAPKGNTEAFF.

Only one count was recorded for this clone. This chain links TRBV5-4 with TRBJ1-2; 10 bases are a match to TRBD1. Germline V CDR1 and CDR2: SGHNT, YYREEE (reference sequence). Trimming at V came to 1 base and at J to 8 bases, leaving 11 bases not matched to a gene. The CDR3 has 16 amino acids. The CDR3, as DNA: TGTGCCAGCAGCTTGTACCCGGGACAGGGGTCCGGGGGCTACACCTTC. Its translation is CASSLYPGQGSGGYTF.

As DNA, the CDR3 is TGTGCCAGCAGCCCCCCCAACGGAGAGACCCAGTACTTC. It specifies CASSPPNGETQYF. The chain joins TRBV2 to TRBJ2-5; D remains unclear. The germline V gene has CDR1 SNHLY and CDR2 FYNNEI. The CDR3 totals 13 residues. V was trimmed by 6 bases and J by 4 bases, leaving 12 bases between them.

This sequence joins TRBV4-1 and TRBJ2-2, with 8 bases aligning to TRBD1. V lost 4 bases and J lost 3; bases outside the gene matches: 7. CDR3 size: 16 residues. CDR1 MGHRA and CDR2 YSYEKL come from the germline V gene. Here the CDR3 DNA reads TGCGCCAGCAGCCGCCGGACAGGGACGCACACCGGGGAGCTGTTTTTT. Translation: CASSRRTGTHTGELFF.

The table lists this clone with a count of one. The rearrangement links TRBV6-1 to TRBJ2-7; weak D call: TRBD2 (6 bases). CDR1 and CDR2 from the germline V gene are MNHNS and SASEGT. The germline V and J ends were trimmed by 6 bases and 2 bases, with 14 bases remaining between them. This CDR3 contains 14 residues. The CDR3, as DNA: TGTGCCAGCAGGTTAGTTGGGAGGCCCTACGAGCAGTACTTC. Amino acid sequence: CASRLVGRPYEQYF.

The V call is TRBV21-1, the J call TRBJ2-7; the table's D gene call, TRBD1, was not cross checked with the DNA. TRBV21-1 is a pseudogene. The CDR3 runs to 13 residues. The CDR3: CASTRDRVYEQYF. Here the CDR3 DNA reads TGTGCCAGCACCCGGGACAGGGTATACGAGCAGTACTTC.

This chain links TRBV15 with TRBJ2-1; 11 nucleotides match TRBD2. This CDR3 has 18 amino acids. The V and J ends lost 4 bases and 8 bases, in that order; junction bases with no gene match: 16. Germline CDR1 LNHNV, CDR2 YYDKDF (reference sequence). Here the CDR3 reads CATSIRRGLAVYRDEQFF. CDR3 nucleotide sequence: TGTGCCACCAGCATACGACGGGGACTAGCGGTCTACAGGGATGAGCAGTTCTTC.

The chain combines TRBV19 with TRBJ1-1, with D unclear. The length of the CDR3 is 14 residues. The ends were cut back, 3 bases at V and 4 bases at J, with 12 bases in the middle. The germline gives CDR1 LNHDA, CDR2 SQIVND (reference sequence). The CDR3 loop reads CASSISSESTEAFF. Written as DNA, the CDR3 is TGTGCCAGTAGTATTTCGTCAGAAAGCACTGAAGCTTTCTTT.

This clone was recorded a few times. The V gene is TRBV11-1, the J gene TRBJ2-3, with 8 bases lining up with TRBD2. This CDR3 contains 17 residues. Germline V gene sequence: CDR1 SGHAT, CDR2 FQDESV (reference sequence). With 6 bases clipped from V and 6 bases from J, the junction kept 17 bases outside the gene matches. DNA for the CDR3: TGTGCCAGCAGTGACCCCCTAGCAACCGCGGGGGGCGATACGCAGTATTTT. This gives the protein CASSDPLATAGGDTQYF. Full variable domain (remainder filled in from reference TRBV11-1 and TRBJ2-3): EAEVAQSPRYKITEKSQAVAFWCDPISGHATLYWYRQILGQGPELLVQFQDESVVDDSQLPKDRFSAERLKGVDSTLKIQPAELGDSAMYLCASSDPLATAGGDTQYFGPGTRLTVL.